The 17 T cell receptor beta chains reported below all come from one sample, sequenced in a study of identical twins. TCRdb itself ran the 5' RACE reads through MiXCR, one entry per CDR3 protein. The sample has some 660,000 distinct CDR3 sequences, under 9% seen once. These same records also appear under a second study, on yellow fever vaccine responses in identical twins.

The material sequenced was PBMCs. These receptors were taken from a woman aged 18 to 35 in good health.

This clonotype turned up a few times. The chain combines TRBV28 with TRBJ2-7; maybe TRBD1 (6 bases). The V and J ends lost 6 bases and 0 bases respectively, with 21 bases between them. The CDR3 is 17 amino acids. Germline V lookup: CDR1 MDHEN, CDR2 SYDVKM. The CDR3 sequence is CASSLDRQVGSSYEQYF. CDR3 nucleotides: TGTGCCAGCAGCTTGGATCGACAGGTTGGAAGCTCCTACGAGCAGTACTTC.

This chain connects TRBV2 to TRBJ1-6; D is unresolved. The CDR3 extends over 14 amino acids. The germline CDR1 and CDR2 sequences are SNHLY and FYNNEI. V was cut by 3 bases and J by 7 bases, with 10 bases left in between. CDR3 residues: CASSENGINSPLHF. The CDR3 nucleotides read TGTGCCAGCAGTGAGAACGGGATCAATTCACCCCTCCACTTT.

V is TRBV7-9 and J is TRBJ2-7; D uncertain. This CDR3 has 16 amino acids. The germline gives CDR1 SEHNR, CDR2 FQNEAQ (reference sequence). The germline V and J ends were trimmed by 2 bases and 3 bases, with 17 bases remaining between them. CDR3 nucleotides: TGTGCCAGCAGCTTACCGGGCCTACTCGGGCTCTACGAGCAGTACTTC. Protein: CASSLPGLLGLYEQYF.

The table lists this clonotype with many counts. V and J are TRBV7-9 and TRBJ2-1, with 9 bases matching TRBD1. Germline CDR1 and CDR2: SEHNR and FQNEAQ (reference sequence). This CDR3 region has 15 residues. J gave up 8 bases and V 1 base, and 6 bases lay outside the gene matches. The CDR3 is CASSLEGQGTHEQFF. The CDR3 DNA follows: TGTGCCAGCAGCTTAGAGGGACAGGGAACCCATGAGCAGTTCTTC.

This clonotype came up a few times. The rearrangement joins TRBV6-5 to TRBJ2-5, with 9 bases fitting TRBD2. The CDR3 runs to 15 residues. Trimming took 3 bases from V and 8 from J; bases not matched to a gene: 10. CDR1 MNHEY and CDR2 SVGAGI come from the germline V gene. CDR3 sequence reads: CASSYWREGMGTQYF. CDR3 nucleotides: TGTGCCAGCAGTTATTGGCGGGAGGGGATGGGAACCCAGTACTTC.

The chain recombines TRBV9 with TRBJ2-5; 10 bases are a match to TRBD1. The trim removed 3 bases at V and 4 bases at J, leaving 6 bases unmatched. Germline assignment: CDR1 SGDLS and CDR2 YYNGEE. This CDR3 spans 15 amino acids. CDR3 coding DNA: TGTGCCAGCAGCGGCGGGACAGGGGTTGGAGAGACCCAGTACTTC. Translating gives CASSGGTGVGETQYF. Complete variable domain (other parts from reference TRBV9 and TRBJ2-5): DSGVTQTPKHLITATGQRVTLRCSPRSGDLSVYWYQQSLDQGLQFLIQYYNGEERAKGNILERFSAQQFPDLHSELNLSSLELGDSALYFCASSGGTGVGETQYFGPGTRLLVL.

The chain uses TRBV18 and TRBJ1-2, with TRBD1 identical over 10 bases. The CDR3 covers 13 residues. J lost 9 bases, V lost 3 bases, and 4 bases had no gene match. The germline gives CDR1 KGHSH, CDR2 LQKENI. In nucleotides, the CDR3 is TGTGCCAGCTCACCCGGGACAGGGGACAGCTACACCTTC. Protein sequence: CASSPGTGDSYTF.

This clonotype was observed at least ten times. DNA for the CDR3: TGCGCCAGCAGCCAATCCGCCGGGACAGGGAGCAATGAGCAGTTCTTC. Protein: CASSQSAGTGSNEQFF. The chain couples TRBV4-3 to TRBJ2-1; 9 bases are a match to TRBD1. The CDR3 spans 16 residues. Germline V lookup: CDR1 LGHNA, CDR2 YSLEER. Trimming removed 2 bases from V and 6 bases from J; junction bases left unmatched: 8.

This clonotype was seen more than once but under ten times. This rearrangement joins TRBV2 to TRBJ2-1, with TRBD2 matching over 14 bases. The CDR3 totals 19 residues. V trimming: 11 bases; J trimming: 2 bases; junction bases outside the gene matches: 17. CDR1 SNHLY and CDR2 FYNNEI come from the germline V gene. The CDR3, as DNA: TGTGCCTTCAGTTCACCCGGGACTAGCGGGAGCTTCGCCTACAATGAGCAGTTCTTC. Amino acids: CAFSSPGTSGSFAYNEQFF.

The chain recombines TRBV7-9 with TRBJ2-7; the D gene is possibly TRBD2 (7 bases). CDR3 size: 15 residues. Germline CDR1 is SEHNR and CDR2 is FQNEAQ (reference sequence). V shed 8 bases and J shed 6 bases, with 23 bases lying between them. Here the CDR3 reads CASGLQGGAQGEQYF. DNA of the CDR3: TGTGCCAGCGGGCTTCAAGGGGGGGCGCAAGGCGAGCAGTACTTC.

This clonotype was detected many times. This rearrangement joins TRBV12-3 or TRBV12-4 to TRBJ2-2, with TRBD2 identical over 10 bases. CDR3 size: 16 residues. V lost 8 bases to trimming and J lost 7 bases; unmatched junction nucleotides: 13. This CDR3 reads CASLLAGGNRVGELFF. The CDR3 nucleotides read TGTGCCAGCCTTTTAGCGGGGGGAAACCGGGTCGGGGAGCTGTTTTTT.

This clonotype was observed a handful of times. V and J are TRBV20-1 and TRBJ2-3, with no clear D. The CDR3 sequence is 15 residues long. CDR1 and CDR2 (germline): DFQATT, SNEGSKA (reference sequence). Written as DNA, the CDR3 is TGCAGCGTAAACCGACGGATCACTAGCACAGATACGCAGTATTTT. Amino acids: CSVNRRITSTDTQYF.

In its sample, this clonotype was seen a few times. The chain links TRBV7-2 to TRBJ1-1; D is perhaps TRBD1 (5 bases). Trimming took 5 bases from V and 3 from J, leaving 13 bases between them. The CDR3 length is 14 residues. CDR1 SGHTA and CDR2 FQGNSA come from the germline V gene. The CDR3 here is CASSTVQGHTEAFF. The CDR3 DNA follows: TGTGCCAGCAGCACAGTGCAGGGTCACACTGAAGCTTTCTTT.

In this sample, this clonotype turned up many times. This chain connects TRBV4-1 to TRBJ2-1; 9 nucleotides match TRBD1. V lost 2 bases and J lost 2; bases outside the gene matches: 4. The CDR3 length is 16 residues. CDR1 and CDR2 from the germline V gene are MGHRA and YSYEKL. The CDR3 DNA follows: TGCGCCAGCAGCCAAATCAGGGACAGGGCCTACAATGAGCAGTTCTTC. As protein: CASSQIRDRAYNEQFF.

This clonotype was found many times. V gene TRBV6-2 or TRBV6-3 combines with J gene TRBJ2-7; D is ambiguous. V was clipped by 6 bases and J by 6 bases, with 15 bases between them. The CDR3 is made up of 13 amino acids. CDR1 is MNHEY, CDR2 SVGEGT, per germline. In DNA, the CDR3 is TGTGCCAGCAGCATACCCGCCCTGTTCGAGCAGTACTTC. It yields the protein CASSIPALFEQYF.

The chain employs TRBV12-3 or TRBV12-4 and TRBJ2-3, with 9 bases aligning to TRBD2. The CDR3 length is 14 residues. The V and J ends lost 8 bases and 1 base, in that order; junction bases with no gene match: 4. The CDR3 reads CASAASGGTDTQYF. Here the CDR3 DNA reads TGTGCCAGCGCGGCTAGCGGGGGCACAGATACGCAGTATTTT.

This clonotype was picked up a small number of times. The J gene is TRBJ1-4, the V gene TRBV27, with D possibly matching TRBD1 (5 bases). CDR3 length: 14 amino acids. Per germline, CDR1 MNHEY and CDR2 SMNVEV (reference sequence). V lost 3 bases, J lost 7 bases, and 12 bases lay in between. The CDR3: CASSFGGLGEKLFF. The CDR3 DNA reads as TGTGCCAGCAGTTTTGGGGGATTGGGTGAAAAACTGTTTTTT.